This T cell receptor beta chain is drawn from a study of OX40 agonist ivuxolimab in advanced cancers. Study summary: About 40% of patients had received prior checkpoint inhibitor therapy. One hepatocellular carcinoma and a couple of cutaneous melanoma patients partially responded.

Measured with immunoSEQ multiplex PCR; TCRdb has only the in-frame clones, and not every one. The sample records around 70,000 clones, roughly 87% being singletons. Germline assignment: CDR1 MDHEN and CDR2 SYDVKM. The CDR3 has 17 residues. Deletions cut 8 bases from V and 1 base from J, with 21 bases between. The chain couples TRBV28 to TRBJ2-4, with a tentative D call TRBD1 (6 bases). This TCR came from an adult with an advanced solid tumor such as melanoma, head and neck, liver or kidney cancer. Here the sequenced sample was CD4+ or CD8+ T cells sorted from blood, taken in a trial of the OX40 agonist ivuxolimab. CDR3 protein: CASSNPQGSRAKNIQYF. The CDR3 coding sequence is TGTGCCAGCTCAAACCCGCAGGGGTCCCGGGCCAAAAACATTCAGTACTTC.